These 30 T cell receptor beta chains originate from one sample sequenced in a study of PD-1 blockade in classical Hodgkin lymphoma. Only in-frame clones appear in the TCRdb table, and some are missing; sequencing was by immunoSEQ multiplex PCR. In the table there are around 10,000 clones, roughly 88% of which are singletons. Time point denoted: cycle 4 day 1 (C4D1), after 6 weeks of nivolumab. Every patient relapsed after autologous stem cell transplantation, and brentuximab vedotin exposure varied. Researchers used magnetic negative selection to pull out pure CD4+ T cells from thawed PBMCs. This specimen was CD4+ T cells from blood, taken before the fourth cycle of nivolumab. The receptors were gathered from a human donor with classical Hodgkin lymphoma.

The sample holds one count of this clone. The chain has TRBV7-3 and TRBJ2-1; unclear D gene. Trimming stripped 5 bases from V and 0 bases from J, with 17 bases between. This CDR3 has 17 residues. Germline V gene sequence: CDR1 SGHTA, CDR2 FQGTGA. The CDR3 DNA reads TGTGCCAGCAGCGGGGTTGGGTGGGTCAGCTCCTACAATGAGCAGTTCTTC. The encoded protein is CASSGVGWVSSYNEQFF.

The rearrangement joins TRBV2 to TRBJ2-7, with a weak D call TRBD2 (6 bases). Per the germline V gene, CDR1 is SNHLY and CDR2 is FYNNEI. This CDR3 region has 15 residues. Trimming pared 5 bases from V and 7 bases from J, leaving 21 bases between. In nucleotides, the CDR3 is TGTGCCAGCAGTCGCCGGGAGCCAAGGACCGGGGAGCAGTACTTC. Its protein is CASSRREPRTGEQYF.

CDR3 nucleotides: TGCGCCAGCAGCCAAGATGTTTCGGGGCGGACAGGCAGCGCAGATACGCAGTATTTT. Protein: CASSQDVSGRTGSADTQYF. The gene calls are TRBV4-3 and TRBJ2-3; 7 bases are a match to TRBD1. The CDR3 has 19 amino acids. Germline CDR1 LGHNA, CDR2 YSLEER. The trim removed 0 bases at V and 4 bases at J, leaving 16 bases unmatched.

The genes are TRBV6-6 and TRBJ1-3, with 8 nucleotides matching TRBD1. The germline V gene has CDR1 MNHNY and CDR2 SVGAGI (reference sequence). The CDR3 is made up of 15 amino acids. With 5 bases clipped from V and 3 bases from J, the junction kept 6 bases outside the gene matches. CDR3 in amino acids: CASSKQGEGGNTIYF. DNA of the CDR3: TGTGCCAGCAGTAAACAGGGGGAAGGTGGAAACACCATATATTTT.

The chain recombines TRBV30 with TRBJ1-6, with unresolved D. The germline gives CDR1 GTSNPN, CDR2 SVGIG (reference sequence). This CDR3 has 15 residues. V was trimmed by 1 base and J by 0 bases, leaving 7 bases between them. CDR3 in amino acids: CAWSADGSYNSPLHF. For the CDR3, the DNA is TGTGCCTGGAGTGCCGACGGCTCCTATAATTCACCCCTCCACTTT.

The chain employs TRBV4-3 and TRBJ2-3, with 9 bases matching TRBD2. V lost 0 bases to trimming and J lost 4 bases; unmatched junction nucleotides: 2. This CDR3 is built from 15 residues. The germline CDR1 and CDR2 sequences are LGHNA and YSLEER. CDR3 DNA sequence: TGCGCCAGCAGCCAAGAGCGGGGGGGCCCAGATACGCAGTATTTT. This codes for CASSQERGGPDTQYF.

This rearrangement joins TRBV30 to TRBJ2-1, with D uncertain. The CDR3 length is 14 residues. V dropped 3 bases and J dropped 4 bases, with 13 bases sitting between them. Germline V gene lookup returns CDR1 GTSNPN and CDR2 SVGIG (reference sequence). The CDR3 sequence: CAWRGSLSYNEQFF. The CDR3 DNA reads TGTGCCTGGAGGGGTTCCCTTTCGTACAATGAGCAGTTCTTC.

V usage is TRBV30 and J usage is TRBJ2-6; D gene ambiguous. This CDR3 has 15 residues. Germline lookup yields CDR1 GTSNPN and CDR2 SVGIG (reference sequence). Trimming took 5 bases from V and 4 from J, leaving 15 bases between them. The CDR3, as DNA: TGTGCCTGGTCGCCTAAGCCAGCCGGGGCCAACGTCCTGACTTTC. Its translation: CAWSPKPAGANVLTF.

In DNA, the CDR3 is TGTGCCATCAGTGAGAGTATGGAGGGCACCTACGAGCAGTACTTC. This translates into CAISESMEGTYEQYF. The V and J genes are TRBV10-3 and TRBJ2-7, with a weak D call TRBD2 (6 bases). Trimming left V 2 bases short and J 2 bases short, with 13 bases between. Germline values: CDR1 ENHRY, CDR2 SYGVKD. The length of the CDR3 is 15 residues.

The chain combines TRBV4-2 with TRBJ2-7; TRBD2 aligns across 7 bases. Germline V gene lookup returns CDR1 LGHNA and CDR2 YNFKEQ. The CDR3 is 18 residues long. After removal of 1 base from V and 2 bases from J, the junction contained 14 bases not matched to a gene. CDR3 in DNA: TGTGCCAGCAGCCAAGGGTGGAGCAAGCTAGCGGTAACCTACGAGCAGTACTTC. Encoded protein: CASSQGWSKLAVTYEQYF.

The J gene is TRBJ2-4, the V gene TRBV19; 7 nucleotides align to TRBD1. J gave up 8 bases and V 5 bases, and 12 bases lay outside the gene matches. CDR1 and CDR2 from the germline V gene are LNHDA and SQIVND (reference sequence). The length of the CDR3 is 15 residues. The CDR3 DNA is TGTGCCAGTAGTCCGACCGGGACAGTTAAATACATTCAGTACTTC. Amino acids: CASSPTGTVKYIQYF.

V is TRBV12-1 and J is TRBJ2-2; TRBD2 reflects the table's D call only, with no check against the DNA. TRBV12-1 is annotated as a pseudogene. CDR3 size: 16 residues. CDR3 in amino acids: CASSSRLALNTGELFF. The CDR3 DNA reads TGTGCCAGCAGCTCCCGACTAGCGCTGAACACCGGGGAGCTGTTTTTT.

This chain links TRBV10-3 with TRBJ2-2; 9 bases fit TRBD1. CDR1 and CDR2 (germline): ENHRY, SYGVKD. The CDR3 is made up of 13 amino acids. With 4 bases clipped from V and 6 bases from J, the junction kept 0 bases outside the gene matches. This CDR3 is CAISGTGAGELFF. As DNA, the CDR3 is TGTGCCATCAGTGGGACAGGGGCCGGGGAGCTGTTTTTT.

The chain carries TRBV7-3 and TRBJ2-1; a weak D match, TRBD1 (6 bases). V lost 3 bases, J lost 7 bases, and 16 bases lay in between. Germline V lookup: CDR1 SGHTA, CDR2 FQGTGA. CDR3 size: 15 residues. As DNA, the CDR3 is TGTGCCAGCAGCTTGGGGACAACTAGGGGGAATGAGCAGTTCTTC. This gives the protein CASSLGTTRGNEQFF.

This chain joins TRBV2 and TRBJ2-1; 8 nucleotides agree with TRBD1. The V gene end was trimmed by 3 bases and the J gene end by 2 bases; junction bases not matched to a gene: 3. CDR3 length: 15 amino acids. The germline CDR1 and CDR2 sequences are SNHLY and FYNNEI. CDR3: CASSDRDRTYNEQFF. In nucleotides, the CDR3 is TGTGCCAGCAGTGACCGGGACAGGACCTACAATGAGCAGTTCTTC.

The genes are TRBV15 and TRBJ2-2; D is undetermined. Germline CDR1 reads LNHNV; CDR2 reads YYDKDF (reference sequence). This CDR3 has 15 amino acids. Trimming shortened V by 1 base and J by 7 bases, and 13 bases separated the two germline ends. In DNA, the CDR3 is TGTGCCACCAGCAGAGGGGCCATTGCAGACGGGGAGCTGTTTTTT. Residues: CATSRGAIADGELFF.

The chain joins TRBV15 to TRBJ1-1; D is undetermined. Per germline, CDR1 LNHNV and CDR2 YYDKDF (reference sequence). The CDR3 has 15 residues. The V and J ends lost 0 bases and 0 bases respectively, with 8 bases between them. For the CDR3, the DNA is TGTGCCACCAGCAGAGATCCGTCCGTGAACACTGAAGCTTTCTTT. Translation: CATSRDPSVNTEAFF. The whole variable domain, filled in from reference TRBV15 and TRBJ1-1, reads DAMVIQNPRYQVTQFGKPVTLSCSQTLNHNVMYWYQQKSSQAPKLLFHYYDKDFNNEADTPDNFQSRRPNTSFCFLDIRSPGLGDTAMYLCATSRDPSVNTEAFFGQGTRLTVV.

The genes are TRBV9 and TRBJ2-1; TRBD1 might be the D (5 bases). This CDR3 contains 13 residues. Germline CDR1 reads SGDLS; CDR2 reads YYNGEE. V lost 2 bases to trimming and J lost 7 bases, with 10 bases between them. The DNA of the CDR3 is TGTGCCAGCAGCGTTGGACAATTTAATGAGCAGTTCTTC. Translated, it gives CASSVGQFNEQFF. The full variable domain, with the rest looked up from reference TRBV9 and TRBJ2-1, is DSGVTQTPKHLITATGQRVTLRCSPRSGDLSVYWYQQSLDQGLQFLIQYYNGEERAKGNILERFSAQQFPDLHSELNLSSLELGDSALYFCASSVGQFNEQFFGPGTRLTVL.

This chain joins TRBV10-3 and TRBJ2-3; D may match TRBD1 or TRBD2 (5 bases each). This CDR3 has 13 residues. Germline V gene data show CDR1 as ENHRY and CDR2 as SYGVKD. The V and J ends lost 10 bases and 2 bases respectively, with 13 bases between them. The chain's CDR3 is CATSGRVTDTQYF. DNA of the CDR3: TGTGCCACCTCAGGGCGGGTCACAGATACGCAGTATTTT.

This chain connects TRBV5-6 to TRBJ1-1; TRBD1 agrees at 10 bases. Germline V gives CDR1 SGHDT, CDR2 YYEEEE. This CDR3 is built from 15 residues. The V and J ends lost 1 base and 4 bases, in that order; junction bases with no gene match: 4. CDR3 DNA sequence: TGTGCCAGCAGCTTGCCGACAGGGGGCGGCACTGAAGCTTTCTTT. Residues: CASSLPTGGGTEAFF.

This chain connects TRBV6-1 to TRBJ1-5; the D gene is possibly TRBD1 (6 bases). V gave up 7 bases and J gave up 3 bases, with 13 bases separating them. The CDR3 totals 14 residues. Germline values: CDR1 MNHNS, CDR2 SASEGT. The CDR3 loop reads CASKKQGVNQPQHF. CDR3 in DNA: TGTGCCAGCAAGAAACAGGGTGTCAATCAGCCCCAGCATTTT.

This rearrangement joins TRBV7-2 to TRBJ2-5; D gene ambiguous. The CDR3 is 12 residues long. V gave up 3 bases and J gave up 5 bases, with 7 bases separating them. The germline V gene encodes CDR1 SGHTA and CDR2 FQGNSA. CDR3 sequence reads: CASSFRSETQYF. The CDR3, as DNA: TGTGCCAGCAGCTTCCGATCGGAGACCCAGTACTTC.

To note about this clone: One end of the junction does not line up with germline, which may come from a read error. Other DNA sequences within the sample encode an identical CDR3. The rearrangement links TRBV28 to TRBJ1-5; D possibly corresponds to TRBD1 (5 bases). This CDR3 has 15 residues. Per the germline V gene, CDR1 is MDHEN and CDR2 is SYDVKM. This CDR3 reads CASSLWDKSNQPQHF. CDR3 DNA sequence: TGTGCCAGCAGTTTATGGGACAAAAGCAATCAGCCCCAACATTTT. Together with reference TRBV28 and TRBJ1-5, the CDR3 gives the full variable domain: DVKVTQSSRYLVKRTGEKVFLECVQDMDHENMFWYRQDPGLGLRLIYFSYDVKMKEKGDIPEGYSVSREKKERFSLILESASTNQTSMYLCASSLWDKSNQPQHFGDGTRLSIL.

The chain is built from TRBV5-1 and TRBJ2-2, with D possibly matching TRBD2 (6 bases). Germline lookup yields CDR1 SGHRS and CDR2 YFSETQ. The V end was cut by 0 bases, the J end by 4 bases, with 7 bases between. CDR3 length: 14 residues. CDR3 DNA: TGCGCCAGCAGCTTGGCTAGCGCCACCGGGGAGCTGTTTTTT. Translation gives CASSLASATGELFF.

This clone came up once. This chain joins TRBV7-2 and TRBJ2-7; D may be TRBD1 or TRBD2 (5 bases each). V lost 4 bases and J lost 3, with 10 bases in between. Germline assignment: CDR1 SGHTA and CDR2 FQGNSA. This CDR3 is 13 amino acids long. The CDR3 nucleotides are TGTGCCAGCAGCTACCGGGACCACTACGAGCAGTACTTC. It translates to CASSYRDHYEQYF. Using reference TRBV7-2 and TRBJ2-7 for the parts outside the CDR3, the full variable domain is GAGVSQSPSNKVTEKGKDVELRCDPISGHTALYWYRQSLGQGLEFLIYFQGNSAPDKSGLPSDRFSAERTGGSVSTLTIQRTQQEDSAVYLCASSYRDHYEQYFGPGTRLTVT.

J is TRBJ2-7 and V is TRBV19; 8 positions match TRBD1. The CDR3 has 15 amino acids. V dropped 5 bases and J dropped 3; count of bases not matched to a gene: 9. Germline loops: CDR1 LNHDA, CDR2 SQIVND (reference sequence). CDR3: CASSRDRTSIYEQYF. CDR3 DNA sequence: TGTGCCAGTAGTCGGGACAGGACCTCCATCTACGAGCAGTACTTC.

The chain carries TRBV6-1 and TRBJ1-2; TRBD1 might be the D (6 bases). Germline V CDR1 and CDR2: MNHNS, SASEGT. V was shortened by 3 bases and J by 6 bases, with 14 bases between the two germline ends. This CDR3 is built from 14 residues. CDR3 amino acids: CASSEGAGMDGYTF. In nucleotides, the CDR3 is TGTGCCAGCAGTGAGGGGGCAGGGATGGATGGCTACACCTTC.

J is TRBJ1-4 and V is TRBV28, with D unresolved. V gave up 5 bases and J gave up 7 bases, with 17 bases separating them. This CDR3 region has 15 residues. Germline CDR1 and CDR2: MDHEN and SYDVKM. As DNA, the CDR3 is TGTGCCAGCAGTCATAACCTCGGGCATGGTGAAAAACTGTTTTTT. This translates into CASSHNLGHGEKLFF.

The chain couples TRBV6-5 to TRBJ2-7, with 9 bases fitting TRBD1. Germline assignment: CDR1 MNHEY and CDR2 SVGAGI. V gave up 5 bases and J gave up 4 bases; unmatched junction bases: 9. This CDR3 region has 15 residues. The CDR3 DNA is TGTGCCAGCAGTGGGAACCGGGACAGGGTTTACGAGCAGTACTTC. It specifies CASSGNRDRVYEQYF.

The chain has TRBV9 and TRBJ2-1; no definite D call. The CDR3 is 18 residues long. The V gene's germline CDR1 is SGDLS and CDR2 YYNGEE. V lost 4 bases to trimming and J lost 0 bases, with 20 bases between them. This CDR3 reads CASSLYYTGGSSYNEQFF. CDR3 coding DNA: TGTGCCAGCAGCTTATACTATACGGGTGGCAGCTCCTACAATGAGCAGTTCTTC.